This TCR beta chain was captured in a study of shared clonotypes between healthy human individuals. This clone showed up just once. The method was immunoSEQ multiplex PCR; TCRdb's version includes in-frame clones alone and lacks a portion of them. In the table there are just over 2,000,000 clones, just under 95% of which are singletons. As defined, naive CD8 cells were CD45RO-negative and positively selected for CCR7, with terminally differentiated effector memory CD45RA+ cells excluded. Germline loops: CDR1 SNHLY, CDR2 FYNNEI. The ends were cut back, 1 base at V and 0 bases at J, with 7 bases in the middle. The CDR3 covers 15 residues.

Sequencing was carried out using naive CD8+ T cells sorted from blood. V and J are TRBV2 and TRBJ1-5; the D is unclear. This receptor was identified in a man aged 18 to 29 in good health. The CDR3 DNA is TGTGCCAGCAGTGAAGGCTCATATAGCAATCAGCCCCAGCATTTT. It translates to CASSEGSYSNQPQHF.